A single sample gave rise to the 24 T cell receptor beta chains below, sequenced in a study of blood T cells in healthy people across ages. The use of a sample-barcoded 5' primer and a J-beta primer mix characterized a second PCR of about 6 to 11 cycles. From the 5' RACE reads, TCRdb called clonotypes with MiXCR, one entry per CDR3 protein. Found here are hundreds of thousands of distinct CDR3 sequences, 49% of them singletons; the top ten hold around 32%. The sequenced sample consisted of blood. Source of these receptors: a woman aged 55-70 years in good health.

This chain's CDR3 is CASSVAPPLAHRSYNEQFF. The CDR3 nucleotides read TGTGCCAGCAGCGTAGCCCCCCCACTAGCGCATCGCTCCTACAATGAGCAGTTCTTC. The chain joins TRBV9 to TRBJ2-1; 7 nucleotides match TRBD2. The CDR3 loop spans 19 amino acids. Germline V gene data show CDR1 as SGDLS and CDR2 as YYNGEE. J was trimmed by 0 bases and V by 0 bases; bases with no gene match: 12.

This clonotype was counted a few times. This chain links TRBV5-1 with TRBJ1-5, with D maybe TRBD1 (6 bases). Per the germline V gene, CDR1 is SGHRS and CDR2 is YFSETQ. V lost 0 bases and J 0 bases, leaving 7 bases between the germline ends. The CDR3 covers 15 residues. CDR3 nucleotides: TGCGCCAGCAGCTTGGAGGGGGATAGCAATCAGCCCCAGCATTTT. Encoded protein: CASSLEGDSNQPQHF.

The rearrangement links TRBV4-3 to TRBJ2-1; TRBD2 agrees at 9 bases. The germline CDR1 and CDR2 sequences are LGHNA and YSLEER. The V and J ends lost 4 bases and 6 bases, in that order; junction bases with no gene match: 7. This CDR3 region has 15 residues. The CDR3 loop reads CASSRREGRANEQFF. The CDR3 region has the DNA TGCGCCAGCAGCCGGCGGGAGGGCCGGGCCAATGAGCAGTTCTTC.

This rearrangement joins TRBV25-1 to TRBJ1-4; D is perhaps TRBD1 (6 bases). Trimming cost V 5 bases and J 8 bases, with 12 bases left between them. Germline values: CDR1 MGHDK, CDR2 SYGVNS. The CDR3 length is 13 residues. The CDR3 sequence is CASSQGGEEKLFF. In DNA, the CDR3 is TGTGCCAGCAGTCAAGGGGGTGAAGAAAAACTGTTTTTT.

The sample holds a few counts of this clonotype. The chain recombines TRBV12-3 or TRBV12-4 with TRBJ2-5; D call uncertain. The CDR3 extends over 14 amino acids. V was cut by 6 bases and J by 11 bases, with 22 bases left in between. This CDR3 reads CASSPGWAYNEQYF. CDR3 sequence (DNA): TGTGCCAGCAGCCCTGGATGGGCGTACAATGAGCAGTACTTC.

The chain links TRBV10-3 to TRBJ2-1, with 9 bases fitting TRBD2. V shed 5 bases, J shed 3 bases, and the junction held 5 bases outside the gene matches. Germline values: CDR1 ENHRY, CDR2 SYGVKD. The CDR3 runs to 15 residues. Here the CDR3 reads CAISNSGRGYNEQFF. CDR3 nucleotides: TGTGCCATCAGTAATAGCGGGAGAGGCTACAATGAGCAGTTCTTC.

The chain employs TRBV27 and TRBJ1-5; D might be TRBD1 (5 bases). The germline V gene encodes CDR1 MNHEY and CDR2 SMNVEV (reference sequence). CDR3 length equals 14 residues. With 4 bases removed from V and 6 bases from J, the gap between germline ends came to 13 bases. CDR3 region: CASSWGPTIQPQHF. CDR3 sequence (DNA): TGTGCCAGCAGTTGGGGCCCGACAATTCAGCCCCAGCATTTT.

V usage is TRBV20-1 and J usage is TRBJ2-3, with 8 bases lining up with TRBD1. The CDR3 length is 14 residues. V gave up 3 bases and J gave up 5 bases; unmatched junction bases: 7. Germline assignment: CDR1 DFQATT and CDR2 SNEGSKA (reference sequence). The CDR3 region is CSASSAGGKDTQYF. The CDR3 nucleotides are TGCAGTGCTAGTTCGGCAGGGGGCAAAGATACGCAGTATTTT.

This clonotype showed up just once. The rearrangement uses TRBV28 and TRBJ2-2, with TRBD1 matching over 7 bases. Looked up from germline, CDR1 is MDHEN and CDR2 is SYDVKM. CDR3 length: 17 residues. V gave up 5 bases and J gave up 6 bases; unmatched junction bases: 15. The CDR3 DNA follows: TGTGCCAGCAGTACCTCGGACAGGAAAGAACGGGCCGGGGAGCTGTTTTTT. Amino acids: CASSTSDRKERAGELFF.

CDR3 amino acids: CASSLERGRNYGYTF. The CDR3 DNA sequence: TGTGCCAGCTCCCTCGAGAGGGGCCGTAACTATGGCTACACCTTC. This sequence joins TRBV27 and TRBJ1-2; tentatively, D is TRBD1 (5 bases). This CDR3 contains 15 residues. V lost 8 bases and J lost 1, with 17 bases in between. From germline, CDR1 is MNHEY and CDR2 SMNVEV (reference sequence).

V usage is TRBV27 and J usage is TRBJ2-7, with 9 positions matching TRBD1. With V trimmed by 1 base and J by 7 bases, 8 bases remained unmatched. The CDR3 covers 15 residues. Looked up from germline, CDR1 is MNHEY and CDR2 is SMNVEV (reference sequence). CDR3 coding DNA: TGTGCCAGCAGTTTATTGGGACAGGGACAGGGAGAGCAGTACTTC. It yields the protein CASSLLGQGQGEQYF.

In this sample, this clonotype turned up a few times. The chain employs TRBV27 and TRBJ2-1; tentatively, D is TRBD1 or TRBD2 (6 bases each). Germline V lookup: CDR1 MNHEY, CDR2 SMNVEV (reference sequence). The length of the CDR3 is 15 residues. V lost 6 bases, J lost 6 bases, and 18 bases lay in between. The CDR3 loop reads CASRAAGGRGNEQFF. The DNA of the CDR3 is TGTGCCAGCAGAGCCGCTGGGGGGCGAGGCAATGAGCAGTTCTTC.

The chain combines TRBV7-9 with TRBJ2-3, with 7 bases that match TRBD2. Germline V gene sequence: CDR1 SEHNR, CDR2 FQNEAQ (reference sequence). CDR3 length: 15 residues. With V trimmed by 3 bases and J by 3 bases, 6 bases remained unmatched. The CDR3 nucleotides read TGTGCCAGCAGCTTCCGGGAGGAGGGAACAGATACGCAGTATTTT. Its translation: CASSFREEGTDTQYF.

The V gene is TRBV7-2, the J gene TRBJ2-1; possibly TRBD1 or TRBD2 for D (5 bases each). Trimming pared 7 bases from V and 7 bases from J, leaving 20 bases between. The V gene's germline CDR1 is SGHTA and CDR2 FQGNSA. CDR3 length: 15 residues. CDR3 amino acids: CASTIRDLTGNEQFF. CDR3 nucleotides: TGTGCCAGCACCATTAGGGACCTAACGGGTAATGAGCAGTTCTTC.

The V and J genes are TRBV18 and TRBJ1-1, with a weak D call TRBD1 (5 bases). V dropped 3 bases and J dropped 5 bases, with 16 bases sitting between them. This CDR3 contains 15 residues. Germline V CDR1 and CDR2: KGHSH, LQKENI. CDR3 protein: CASSPPTTVQTEAFF. CDR3 nucleotide sequence: TGTGCCAGCTCACCCCCAACGACAGTACAAACTGAAGCTTTCTTT.

In its sample, this clonotype was seen many times. The V call is TRBV3-1, the J call TRBJ1-1; possibly TRBD1 for D (6 bases). V was trimmed by 4 bases and J by 2 bases, leaving 11 bases between them. This CDR3 is 14 amino acids long. The germline V gene has CDR1 LGHDT and CDR2 YNNKEL (reference sequence). CDR3 in DNA: TGTGCCAGCAGCCGTGGACAGCCTAACACTGAAGCTTTCTTT. Translated, it gives CASSRGQPNTEAFF.

The chain recombines TRBV9 with TRBJ2-2; TRBD2 matches at 10 bases. The CDR3 totals 17 residues. Trimming took 1 base from V and 7 from J; bases not matched to a gene: 10. Germline assignment: CDR1 SGDLS and CDR2 YYNGEE. The CDR3 spells CASSVLPIAGGGGELFF. DNA of the CDR3: TGTGCCAGCAGCGTACTGCCGATAGCGGGAGGTGGCGGGGAGCTGTTTTTT.

This rearrangement joins TRBV28 to TRBJ2-5, with 8 bases fitting TRBD2. The CDR3 is 13 residues long. Germline V gene sequence: CDR1 MDHEN, CDR2 SYDVKM. The J segment lost 11 bases and the V segment lost 3 bases, leaving 8 bases of the junction unmatched. This chain's CDR3 is CASSFRGGNEQYF. As DNA, the CDR3 is TGTGCCAGCAGTTTCCGGGGGGGAAATGAGCAGTACTTC.

The chain recombines TRBV28 with TRBJ2-7, with D possibly being TRBD2 (6 bases). The CDR3 contains 13 residues. V dropped 5 bases and J dropped 10 bases, with 18 bases sitting between them. Germline V gene sequence: CDR1 MDHEN, CDR2 SYDVKM. The CDR3 protein is CASSLPGVGAQYF. The CDR3 nucleotides are TGTGCCAGCAGTCTCCCGGGGGTCGGGGCCCAGTACTTC.

A note on this clonotype: One end of the junction fails to match germline, which may point to a read error. This chain links TRBV4-3 with TRBJ2-5, with 10 nucleotides matching TRBD1. Germline assignment: CDR1 LGHNA and CDR2 YSLEER. This CDR3 is 14 amino acids long. The CDR3 DNA follows: TGCGCCAGCAGCATAGGACAGGGGGAAGAGGCCCAGTACTTC. This gives the protein CASSIGQGEEAQYF.

This clonotype has a single count. V gene TRBV9 combines with J gene TRBJ2-1; the match to TRBD2 covers 9 bases. The CDR3 runs 16 residues. Germline CDR1 reads SGDLS; CDR2 reads YYNGEE. V lost 0 bases, J lost 7 bases, and 8 bases stayed unmatched. The CDR3 sequence is CASSVGDSGSWNEQFF. CDR3 sequence (DNA): TGTGCCAGCAGCGTAGGGGATAGCGGGAGTTGGAATGAGCAGTTCTTC. Using reference TRBV9 and TRBJ2-1 for the parts outside the CDR3, the full variable domain is DSGVTQTPKHLITATGQRVTLRCSPRSGDLSVYWYQQSLDQGLQFLIQYYNGEERAKGNILERFSAQQFPDLHSELNLSSLELGDSALYFCASSVGDSGSWNEQFFGPGTRLTVL.

This rearrangement joins TRBV29-1 to TRBJ2-1, with 7 bases identical to TRBD1. V shed 4 bases, J shed 7 bases, and the junction held 19 bases outside the gene matches. This CDR3 has 17 residues. Germline V gives CDR1 SQVTM, CDR2 ANQGSEA. The chain's CDR3 is CSVAGWSFGTVGNEQFF. CDR3 DNA: TGCAGCGTTGCTGGATGGTCGTTTGGGACAGTGGGGAATGAGCAGTTCTTC.

The rearrangement links TRBV5-6 to TRBJ2-1; D is uncertain. Germline loops: CDR1 SGHDT, CDR2 YYEEEE. V was clipped by 0 bases and J by 4 bases, with 14 bases between them. The CDR3 runs 16 residues. CDR3 protein: CASSLASTVRYNEQFF. The CDR3 DNA is TGTGCCAGCAGCTTGGCTTCGACGGTCAGGTACAATGAGCAGTTCTTC.

The genes are TRBV4-1 and TRBJ1-6; a weak D match, TRBD1 (6 bases). Germline CDR1 and CDR2: MGHRA and YSYEKL. The V and J ends lost 4 bases and 5 bases respectively, with 15 bases between them. This CDR3 has 16 residues. This CDR3 reads CASSPKGTIDNSPLHF. CDR3 nucleotide sequence: TGCGCCAGCAGCCCGAAAGGGACAATAGATAATTCACCCCTCCACTTT.